One sample yielded the 20 T cell receptor beta chains listed below, sequenced in a study of cytomegalovirus exposure and HLA in healthy donors. 60 Vbeta and 13 Jbeta primers were used in PCR. Here immunoSEQ multiplex PCR was the method, and the copy in TCRdb shows in-frame clones only, minus some. The sample carries about 160,000 clones, about 75% recorded once. Sequences were obtained from PBMCs. Receptors were obtained from a woman between 45 and 65 years old in good health and CMV-seropositive.

This chain links TRBV18 with TRBJ1-6; 7 nucleotides align to TRBD1. Germline V gene sequence: CDR1 KGHSH, CDR2 LQKENI. The CDR3 is 15 residues long. Unmatched junction bases numbered 12, after V lost 3 bases and J lost 13 bases. The CDR3 sequence is CASSPGQAITGPLHF. The CDR3 bases are TGTGCCAGCTCACCCGGACAGGCCATTACCGGGCCCCTCCACTTT.

This sequence joins TRBV2 and TRBJ1-1; D gene ambiguous. The ends were cut back, 3 bases at V and 1 base at J, with 6 bases in the middle. There are 13 residues in the CDR3. Germline CDR1 is SNHLY and CDR2 is FYNNEI. The DNA for the CDR3 is TGTGCCAGCAGTGATGCAGGGAACACTGAAGCTTTCTTT. Translating gives CASSDAGNTEAFF. The whole variable domain, remainder taken from reference TRBV2 and TRBJ1-1, is EPEVTQTPSHQVTQMGQEVILRCVPISNHLYFYWYRQILGQKVEFLVSFYNNEISEKSEIFDDQFSVERPDGSNFTLKIRSTKLEDSAMYFCASSDAGNTEAFFGQGTRLTVV.

This clone was counted a single time. The chain uses TRBV5-1 and TRBJ2-7; possibly TRBD1 for D (7 bases). The CDR3 totals 16 residues. V was trimmed by 5 bases and J by 1 base, leaving 19 bases between them. CDR1 is SGHRS and CDR2 is YFSETQ in the germline V gene. CDR3 amino acids: CASSQTAGGRSYEQYF. Written as DNA, the CDR3 is TGCGCCAGCAGTCAGACGGCAGGGGGGAGGTCCTACGAGCAGTACTTC.

The gene calls are TRBV7-8 and TRBJ1-2; D remains ambiguous. CDR1 SGHVS and CDR2 FQNEAQ come from the germline V gene. V lost 2 bases and J lost 7, with 5 bases in between. This CDR3 comprises 11 residues. This chain's CDR3 is CASSLSSGYTF. CDR3 coding DNA: TGTGCCAGCAGCTTAAGTAGTGGCTACACCTTC.

The chain links TRBV27 to TRBJ2-7, with 9 bases aligning to TRBD2. This CDR3 is built from 14 residues. Germline V lookup: CDR1 MNHEY, CDR2 SMNVEV (reference sequence). Losses at the gene ends were 5 bases for V and 2 bases for J; bases not matched to a gene: 4. Here the CDR3 DNA reads TGTGCCAGCAGTGGACTAGCGACTACCTACGAGCAGTACTTC. Translation: CASSGLATTYEQYF.

The V gene is TRBV25-1, the J gene TRBJ1-4; 10 nucleotides agree with TRBD1. The CDR3 consists of 14 residues. Trimming took 3 bases from V and 7 from J; bases not matched to a gene: 2. Germline CDR1 is MGHDK and CDR2 is SYGVNS. CDR3 in amino acids: CASSDRDRGEKLFF. CDR3 DNA sequence: TGTGCCAGCAGTGACCGGGACAGGGGTGAAAAACTGTTTTTT. Full variable domain (remainder filled in from reference TRBV25-1 and TRBJ1-4): EADIYQTPRYLVIGTGKKITLECSQTMGHDKMYWYQQDPGMELHLIHYSYGVNSTEKGDLSSESTVSRIRTEHFPLTLESARPSHTSQYLCASSDRDRGEKLFFGSGTQLSVL.

The chain links TRBV27 to TRBJ1-2, with a possible D match to TRBD1 (5 bases). CDR3 length: 13 amino acids. Trimming cost V 3 bases and J 7 bases, with 12 bases left between them. Germline CDR1 is MNHEY and CDR2 is SMNVEV (reference sequence). The CDR3 bases are TGTGCCAGCAGTTTTGCAGGGAACGGTGGCTACACCTTC. Translation: CASSFAGNGGYTF.

In DNA form, the CDR3 reads TGTGCCAGCATGAAGACAGGGAGCTCCTACGAGCAGTACTTC. Amino acids: CASMKTGSSYEQYF. This chain joins TRBV2 and TRBJ2-7, with 7 bases that match TRBD1. Germline assignment: CDR1 SNHLY and CDR2 FYNNEI. This CDR3 contains 14 residues. With 7 bases clipped from V and 0 bases from J, the junction kept 6 bases outside the gene matches.

The chain is built from TRBV19 and TRBJ2-7; D is possibly TRBD1 (5 bases). V was cut by 2 bases and J by 0 bases, with 14 bases left in between. Germline V gene lookup returns CDR1 LNHDA and CDR2 SQIVND (reference sequence). The CDR3 runs 16 residues. Here the CDR3 reads CASSISLLTVSYEQYF. The CDR3 DNA follows: TGTGCCAGTAGTATATCCCTTTTGACAGTCTCCTACGAGCAGTACTTC. Drawing the rest from reference TRBV19 and TRBJ2-7, the complete variable domain is DGGITQSPKYLFRKEGQNVTLSCEQNLNHDAMYWYRQDPGQGLRLIYYSQIVNDFQKGDIAEGYSVSREKKESFPLTVTSAQKNPTAFYLCASSISLLTVSYEQYFGPGTRLTVT.

This sequence joins TRBV2 and TRBJ1-3, with TRBD1 identical over 7 bases. V lost 6 bases and J lost 4; bases outside the gene matches: 6. The CDR3 spans 14 residues. The germline V gene has CDR1 SNHLY and CDR2 FYNNEI. CDR3 residues: CASRSDRAGNTIYF. The CDR3 nucleotides are TGTGCCAGCAGGAGCGACAGGGCGGGAAACACCATATATTTT.

This clone showed up just a few times. The chain uses TRBV7-2 and TRBJ2-5; D is unclear. V lost 3 bases to trimming and J lost 1 base, with 6 bases between them. The CDR3 is made up of 13 amino acids. The germline CDR1 and CDR2 sequences are SGHTA and FQGNSA. The CDR3 is CASSFNSQETQYF. The CDR3, as DNA: TGTGCCAGCAGCTTTAACAGCCAAGAGACCCAGTACTTC.

CDR3 residues: CATSGRQGWSTEAFF. In nucleotides, the CDR3 is TGTGCCACCAGCGGTAGACAGGGTTGGAGCACTGAAGCTTTCTTT. J is TRBJ1-1 and V is TRBV15, with 7 bases that match TRBD1. V lost 5 bases, J lost 4 bases, and 10 bases stayed unmatched. Germline CDR1 LNHNV, CDR2 YYDKDF (reference sequence). The CDR3 runs to 15 residues.

The rearrangement links TRBV2 to TRBJ1-5, with 7 bases aligning to TRBD1. Germline CDR1 and CDR2: SNHLY and FYNNEI. V shed 8 bases, J shed 0 bases, and the junction held 4 bases outside the gene matches. This CDR3 is 14 amino acids long. DNA of the CDR3: TGTGCCAGCGGGGGACAGTATAGCAATCAGCCCCAGCATTTT. Translating gives CASGGQYSNQPQHF.

J is TRBJ1-4 and V is TRBV4-1, with D tentatively TRBD1 (6 bases). CDR1 is MGHRA, CDR2 YSYEKL, per germline. The CDR3 length is 16 residues. Trimming took off 3 bases at V and 4 bases at J, with 15 bases between the two ends. The CDR3 spells CASSQERGRGNEKLFF. CDR3 nucleotide sequence: TGCGCCAGCAGCCAGGAGAGGGGCAGGGGTAATGAAAAACTGTTTTTT.

The chain uses TRBV6-1 and TRBJ1-1; 8 bases line up with TRBD1. The J segment lost 3 bases and the V segment lost 1 base, leaving 10 bases of the junction unmatched. In germline, CDR1 is MNHNS, CDR2 SASEGT. CDR3 length: 17 amino acids. The CDR3: CASSEGPTGGQDTEAFF. Here the CDR3 DNA reads TGTGCCAGCAGTGAAGGCCCAACAGGGGGTCAGGACACTGAAGCTTTCTTT.

The rearrangement joins TRBV28 to TRBJ1-5; 7 bases are a match to TRBD1. The CDR3 extends over 18 amino acids. Per the germline V gene, CDR1 is MDHEN and CDR2 is SYDVKM. J was trimmed by 3 bases and V by 0 bases; bases with no gene match: 11. This CDR3 reads CASSLWRGGQSVNQPQHF. In DNA, the CDR3 is TGTGCCAGCAGTTTATGGCGAGGGGGACAGTCCGTCAATCAGCCCCAGCATTTT.

This sequence joins TRBV6-5 and TRBJ1-2; D gene ambiguous. CDR1 and CDR2 (germline): MNHEY, SVGAGI. This CDR3 comprises 16 residues. Trimming stripped 4 bases from V and 4 bases from J, with 19 bases between. For the CDR3, the DNA is TGTGCCAGCAGTTCGTTCTTAGGGAGGGAGTCCTATGGCTACACCTTC. It codes for CASSSFLGRESYGYTF.

This clone was counted between two and nine times. The chain combines TRBV27 with TRBJ2-3, with 8 bases lining up with TRBD2. Trimming at V came to 6 bases and at J to 4 bases, leaving 12 bases not matched to a gene. The CDR3 extends over 16 amino acids. Germline lookup yields CDR1 MNHEY and CDR2 SMNVEV (reference sequence). The DNA for the CDR3 is TGTGCCAGCAGCCAACCCGGGGGGGGCGCCGCAGATACGCAGTATTTT. Protein: CASSQPGGGAADTQYF.

This rearrangement joins TRBV7-8 to TRBJ2-1; 7 positions match TRBD1. Trimming took 5 bases from V and 0 from J; bases not matched to a gene: 13. This CDR3 comprises 18 residues. Germline V gene data show CDR1 as SGHVS and CDR2 as FQNEAQ. CDR3 protein: CASSHRDRGIRSYNEQFF. The CDR3 bases are TGTGCCAGCAGCCACCGGGACAGAGGGATACGCTCCTACAATGAGCAGTTCTTC.

The chain links TRBV19 to TRBJ2-5; D gene ambiguous. There are 13 residues in the CDR3. Trimming pared 2 bases from V and 4 bases from J, leaving 8 bases between. CDR1 and CDR2 (germline): LNHDA, SQIVND (reference sequence). The CDR3 bases are TGTGCCAGTAGTATAACGGTTGGAGAGACCCAGTACTTC. It specifies CASSITVGETQYF.